This TCR beta chain was sequenced in a study of T cells in women clearing cervical HPV infection. Study overall: Controls' single incident HPV16 infection cleared within 12 months without precancer. Blood came at first lesion visit for cases, post-clearance for controls. Case blood was drawn a median around 140 days after lesion detection. Study-level findings and limits: TRBV6-7 relative abundance averaged around 0.11% in cases and under 0.2% in controls.

About this clone: Its antigen is currently unknown. One junction end disagrees with the germline gene, perhaps due to a read error. The read ends 3 residues before the CDR3 terminus; that terminus is restored from the germline J gene.

Germline V lookup: CDR1 MRHNA, CDR2 SNTAGT. The CDR3 has 17 residues. Libraries were prepared by immunoSEQ multiplex PCR; TCRdb keeps only in-frame clonotypes and omits some of them. The sample holds around 24,000 clones. The clonotype comes from a woman between 18 and 69 years old with a cervical HPV16 infection that either progressed to CIN3+ or cleared (not recorded which). The sample was blood buffy coat. The chain joins TRBV6-4 to TRBJ1-6; D is ambiguous. The sequenced CDR3 bases are TGTGCCAGCGGTGACGTTCCCCCCAGGACCTATAATTCACCC. It translates to CASGDVPPRTYNSP. The CDR3 in full is CASGDVPPRTYNSPLHF.